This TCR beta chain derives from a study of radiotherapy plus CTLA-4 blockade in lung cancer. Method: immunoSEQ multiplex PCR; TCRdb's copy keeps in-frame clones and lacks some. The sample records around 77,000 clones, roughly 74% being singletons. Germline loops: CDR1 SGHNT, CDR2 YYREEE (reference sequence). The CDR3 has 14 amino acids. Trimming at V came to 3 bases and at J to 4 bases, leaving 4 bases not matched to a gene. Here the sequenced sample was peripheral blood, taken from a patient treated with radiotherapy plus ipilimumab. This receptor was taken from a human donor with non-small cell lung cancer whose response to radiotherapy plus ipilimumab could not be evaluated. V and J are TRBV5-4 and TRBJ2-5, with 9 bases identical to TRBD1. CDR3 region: CASSSTGGIETQYF. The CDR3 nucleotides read TGTGCCAGCAGCTCTACAGGGGGCATAGAGACCCAGTACTTC.